The T cell receptor beta chain under discussion was sequenced for a study of cytomegalovirus exposure and HLA in healthy donors. Broader study findings: Some TCR beta chains (164 of them) were listed as cytomegalovirus-associated. Immune exposure information comprised only CMV serostatus.

With 60 Vbeta and 13 Jbeta primers, the PCR was carried out. The table came from immunoSEQ multiplex PCR; TCRdb's copy has only in-frame clones and leaves some out. The sample shows about 150,000 clones, over 60% of them seen only once. Nominal health characterized the donors when sampled, though unrecorded immune exposures were likely. The germline V gene has CDR1 MDHEN and CDR2 SYDVKM. V was clipped by 3 bases and J by 0 bases; unmatched bases: 10. The CDR3 length is 17 residues. Of note for this clone: What it binds is not known.

This rearrangement joins TRBV28 to TRBJ1-2; 7 nucleotides agree with TRBD1. This clonotype was sampled from a man in his forties or fifties in good health and CMV-seropositive. Sequenced: PBMCs. The CDR3 bases are TGTGCCAGCAGTTTTGCGGGTAGGGGGCAACCTAACTATGGCTACACCTTC. Its translation is CASSFAGRGQPNYGYTF.